A single sample gave rise to the 21 T cell receptor beta chains below, sequenced in a study of CD8 T cells in ankylosing spondylitis. The study's findings and limits: In ankylosing spondylitis blood, a motif of roughly 8 highly homologous TCR beta variants appeared characteristic.

MiXCR, applied by TCRdb to the 5' RACE reads, yields one record per CDR3 protein. This table has about 400,000 distinct CDR3 sequences, about 22% appearing once. These receptors have no known antigen. Sequenced input: blood, either unsorted or a sorted T cell fraction (not recorded which). The receptors derive from a male donor with ankylosing spondylitis.

In its sample, this clonotype was seen a few times. This chain uses TRBV7-3 with TRBJ2-3; 7 bases are a match to TRBD2. Germline lookup yields CDR1 SGHTA and CDR2 FQGTGA. J lost 3 bases, V lost 4 bases, and 10 bases had no gene match. The CDR3 runs 16 residues. CDR3 coding DNA: TGTGCCAGCAGCTCCAAAAGCGGGATTGGGACAGATACGCAGTATTTT. Its protein product is CASSSKSGIGTDTQYF.

There are a few counts of this clonotype. The gene calls are TRBV20-1 and TRBJ2-1; 10 bases fit TRBD2. The germline V gene encodes CDR1 DFQATT and CDR2 SNEGSKA (reference sequence). The CDR3 consists of 14 residues. V trimming: 5 bases; J trimming: 4 bases; junction bases outside the gene matches: 5. As DNA, the CDR3 is TGCAGTGCTTGGACTAGCGGCTCGTACAATGAGCAGTTCTTC. Translation: CSAWTSGSYNEQFF.

This chain links TRBV7-9 with TRBJ2-1; 7 nucleotides match TRBD1. V was clipped by 1 base and J by 7 bases; unmatched bases: 7. The CDR3 loop spans 15 amino acids. Germline assignment: CDR1 SEHNR and CDR2 FQNEAQ (reference sequence). CDR3 region: CASSLGSGGINEQFF. The DNA of the CDR3 is TGTGCCAGCAGCTTAGGTTCAGGGGGAATTAATGAGCAGTTCTTC. The entire variable domain, with the rest obtained from reference TRBV7-9 and TRBJ2-1, is as follows: DTGVSQNPRHKITKRGQNVTFRCDPISEHNRLYWYRQTLGQGPEFLTYFQNEAQLEKSRLLSDRFSAERPKGSFSTLEIQRTEQGDSAMYLCASSLGSGGINEQFFGPGTRLTVL.

This clonotype was observed a handful of times. This sequence joins TRBV7-3 and TRBJ2-2; TRBD2 matches 11 bases. The V segment lost 4 bases and the J segment 3 bases; nucleotides outside the gene matches: 4. This CDR3 contains 16 residues. Germline V CDR1 and CDR2: SGHTA, FQGTGA. The CDR3 bases are TGTGCCAGCAGCTCCATAGCGGGAGGGGACACCGGGGAGCTGTTTTTT. This sequence encodes CASSSIAGGDTGELFF.

This clonotype was found a few times. This chain joins TRBV3-1 and TRBJ2-7, with 10 bases aligning to TRBD2. Per germline, CDR1 LGHDT and CDR2 YNNKEL (reference sequence). CDR3 length: 17 residues. The J segment lost 5 bases and the V segment lost 1 base, leaving 11 bases of the junction unmatched. The CDR3: CASSQGLLLAGGHEQYF. The CDR3 nucleotides read TGTGCCAGCAGCCAAGGGCTCCTATTAGCGGGAGGCCACGAGCAGTACTTC.

This clonotype was seen a few times. The chain is built from TRBV5-1 and TRBJ1-3; 7 bases fit TRBD1. Germline values: CDR1 SGHRS, CDR2 YFSETQ. Trimming at V came to 0 bases and at J to 4 bases, leaving 7 bases not matched to a gene. The CDR3 covers 16 residues. CDR3: CASSLGEGAAGNTIYF. DNA for the CDR3: TGCGCCAGCAGCTTGGGAGAGGGGGCGGCCGGAAACACCATATATTTT.

The chain recombines TRBV20-1 with TRBJ2-1, with 8 bases lining up with TRBD2. Germline assignment: CDR1 DFQATT and CDR2 SNEGSKA (reference sequence). Unmatched junction bases numbered 20, after V lost 5 bases and J lost 8 bases. There are 17 residues in the CDR3. CDR3 sequence reads: CSAAGQNSGTSFYEQFF. CDR3 sequence (DNA): TGCAGTGCTGCCGGACAGAATAGTGGGACTAGTTTTTATGAGCAGTTCTTC.

In its sample, this clonotype was seen a few times. The chain has TRBV20-1 and TRBJ2-1; TRBD2 matches at 9 bases. The CDR3 has 13 amino acids. V lost 3 bases to trimming and J lost 7 bases; unmatched junction nucleotides: 4. The germline gives CDR1 DFQATT, CDR2 SNEGSKA (reference sequence). The DNA for the CDR3 is TGCAGTGCTAGTCTAGCGGGATGGAATGAGCAGTTCTTC. Protein: CSASLAGWNEQFF.

This clonotype was counted only a few times. This sequence joins TRBV5-1 and TRBJ2-5; 7 bases line up with TRBD1. After removal of 4 bases from V and 2 bases from J, the junction contained 5 bases not matched to a gene. Germline V CDR1 and CDR2: SGHRS, YFSETQ. This CDR3 has 14 amino acids. The DNA of the CDR3 is TGCGCCAGCAGCCAGACAGGGTTACAAGAGACCCAGTACTTC. This encodes CASSQTGLQETQYF.

This clonotype has only a few counts. This chain joins TRBV3-1 and TRBJ2-3, with TRBD2 as a possible D gene (5 bases). The germline V gene has CDR1 LGHDT and CDR2 YNNKEL (reference sequence). The V and J ends lost 0 bases and 6 bases respectively, with 16 bases between them. CDR3 length: 16 amino acids. CDR3 in amino acids: CASSQDLWRPRDTQYF. The CDR3 nucleotides are TGTGCCAGCAGCCAAGATTTGTGGAGGCCAAGGGATACGCAGTATTTT.

Details on this clonotype: A single base separates this from a much larger clone, so it may be a read error. V is TRBV29-1 and J is TRBJ2-6; D uncertain. The CDR3 runs to 13 residues. Germline assignment: CDR1 SQVTM and CDR2 ANQGSEA. V gave up 3 bases and J gave up 0 bases, with 3 bases separating them. CDR3 loop: CSVDNSGANVLTF. The CDR3 DNA follows: TGCAGCGTTGATAACTCTGGGGCCAACGTCCTGACTTTC.

This clonotype was counted many times. The chain has TRBV28 and TRBJ1-4, with D perhaps matching TRBD1 (5 bases). Germline-derived CDR1 and CDR2 are MDHEN and SYDVKM. The CDR3 covers 13 residues. V dropped 5 bases and J dropped 8 bases, with 12 bases sitting between them. The CDR3 sequence: CASSPQGGEKLFF. The DNA of the CDR3 is TGTGCCAGCAGTCCCCAGGGCGGAGAAAAACTGTTTTTT.

A single count supports this clonotype. The J gene is TRBJ1-1, the V gene TRBV5-5; D not resolved. The CDR3 length is 13 residues. V was cut by 4 bases and J by 0 bases, with 7 bases left in between. From germline, CDR1 is SGHKS and CDR2 YYEKEE (reference sequence). The CDR3: CASSPPVNTEAFF. The CDR3 nucleotides read TGTGCCAGCAGCCCCCCGGTGAACACTGAAGCTTTCTTT.

J is TRBJ2-5 and V is TRBV24-1, with D unclear. Trimming stripped 3 bases from V and 0 bases from J, with 10 bases between. The CDR3 has 15 residues. Germline V CDR1 and CDR2: KGHDR, SFDVKD. CDR3 nucleotide sequence: TGTGCCACCAGTGATCGGTCCGGTTACCAAGAGACCCAGTACTTC. Translated, it gives CATSDRSGYQETQYF.

This clonotype was counted only a few times. The chain has TRBV27 and TRBJ2-6; D gene ambiguous. The CDR3 has 15 residues. Germline-derived CDR1 and CDR2 are MNHEY and SMNVEV (reference sequence). The V gene lost 5 bases and the J gene lost 2 bases, with 10 bases spanning the gap. The CDR3 sequence is CASSTQPPGANVLTF. The DNA for the CDR3 is TGTGCCAGCAGTACCCAACCCCCTGGGGCCAACGTCCTGACTTTC. The complete variable domain, with remaining parts taken from reference TRBV27 and TRBJ2-6, reads EAQVTQNPRYLITVTGKKLTVTCSQNMNHEYMSWYRQDPGLGLRQIYYSMNVEVTDKGDVPEGYKVSRKEKRNFPLILESPSPNQTSLYFCASSTQPPGANVLTFGAGSRLTVL.

V is TRBV12-3 or TRBV12-4 and J is TRBJ2-5, with D tentatively TRBD2 (6 bases). With 5 bases removed from V and 5 bases from J, the gap between germline ends came to 21 bases. This CDR3 has 16 amino acids. The DNA for the CDR3 is TGTGCCAGCAGTCCAAGAGGGGACTTAGAGCTTGAGACCCAGTACTTC. It specifies CASSPRGDLELETQYF.

This clonotype was picked up many times. The gene calls are TRBV29-1 and TRBJ2-2; no firm D call. Germline-derived CDR1 and CDR2 are SQVTM and ANQGSEA. The CDR3 length is 13 residues. Trimming shortened V by 4 bases and J by 13 bases, and 19 bases separated the two germline ends. In DNA, the CDR3 is TGCAGCGTTGCTCAAGCCGCGACGAATTTGCTGTTTTTT. This translates into CSVAQAATNLLFF.

This clonotype was observed a few times. The genes are TRBV7-2 and TRBJ2-2; D ambiguous. The CDR3 has 13 residues. Trimming took 5 bases from V and 4 from J, leaving 8 bases between them. Germline lookup yields CDR1 SGHTA and CDR2 FQGNSA. The CDR3 spells CASSPQRTGELFF. CDR3 bases: TGTGCCAGCAGCCCCCAACGCACCGGGGAGCTGTTTTTT.

This clonotype has just a few counts. V and J are TRBV3-1 and TRBJ2-5; the D gene is possibly TRBD1 (5 bases). Germline CDR1 is LGHDT and CDR2 is YNNKEL (reference sequence). Trimming stripped 6 bases from V and 2 bases from J, with 13 bases between. This CDR3 is 14 amino acids long. DNA for the CDR3: TGTGCCAGCAGACAGGCCGGGCCACAAGAGACCCAGTACTTC. Translation: CASRQAGPQETQYF.

This clonotype occurred a few times. The chain has TRBV5-1 and TRBJ2-1, with TRBD1 as a possible D gene (6 bases). This CDR3 comprises 16 residues. The germline V gene has CDR1 SGHRS and CDR2 YFSETQ. With 0 bases removed from V and 0 bases from J, the gap between germline ends came to 10 bases. The DNA for the CDR3 is TGCGCCAGCAGCTTGGAAGGACAGCTCTCCTACAATGAGCAGTTCTTC. This encodes CASSLEGQLSYNEQFF.

The chain links TRBV7-3 to TRBJ2-1, with D tentatively TRBD2 (5 bases). This CDR3 is built from 20 residues. Trimming removed 4 bases from V and 6 bases from J, with 31 bases in between. Germline V lookup: CDR1 SGHTA, CDR2 FQGTGA. The CDR3 here is CASSSVGVGGIPSYGNEQFF. CDR3 DNA sequence: TGTGCCAGCAGCTCCGTCGGGGTGGGTGGAATACCCTCCTACGGCAATGAGCAGTTCTTC.